Included here is one T cell receptor beta chain sequence, with context. The entry originates in a study of blood T cell repertoires in COVID-19. For the study at large: COVID-19 samples from acute and convalescent phases originated in the United States, Italy and Spain. The cDNA or gDNA used as material had been derived from T cells, B-cell-depleted T cells, or PBMCs.

As processed by the authors: Estimation of nucleated cell counts was performed using reference gene primer amplification. Measured with immunoSEQ multiplex PCR; TCRdb has only the in-frame clones, and not every one. V and J calls and clone size are as listed in that table; D and trimming were resolved from the DNA. Among 30,000 to 35,000 clones listed, about 85% were seen once. The TCR was taken from a human donor with acute or convalescent COVID-19. The donor label of this sample is uncertain. The sequenced sample consisted of peripheral blood.

CDR3 DNA: TGTGCCAGCCTTTTCCAGGGGGCCACTGAAGCTTTCTTT. Residues: CASLFQGATEAFF. The V and J genes are TRBV3-1 (or the pseudogene TRBV3-2) and TRBJ1-1, with 8 nucleotides matching TRBD1. V lost 8 bases, J lost 4 bases, and 6 bases stayed unmatched. Germline V gene data show CDR1 as LGHDT and CDR2 as YNNKEL (reference sequence). The CDR3 sequence is 13 residues long.